This T cell receptor beta chain was retrieved from a study of tumor-infiltrating lymphocytes in oesophageal squamous cell carcinoma. This CDR3 region has 14 residues. Germline V lookup: CDR1 MDHEN, CDR2 SYDVKM. MiXCR, applied by TCRdb to the reads, yields one record per CDR3 protein. The sample has approximately 10,000 distinct CDR3 sequences; roughly 60% are singletons. The sequencing input was blood. V is TRBV28 and J is TRBJ2-1; maybe TRBD1 (7 bases). The last part of the DNA fits TRBJ2-5 better; the J call may be wrong. The source of this sequence is a female donor with esophageal squamous cell carcinoma. The CDR3 spells CASSLAQGRETQYF. The CDR3 DNA is TGTGCCAGCAGTTTAGCACAGGGGAGGGAGACCCAGTACTTC.